The 25 T cell receptor beta chains below all came from one sample that was sequenced in a study of cytomegalovirus exposure and HLA in healthy donors. The PCR employed 60 Vbeta primers together with 13 Jbeta primers. Profiling relied on immunoSEQ multiplex PCR, and the TCRdb table lists in-frame clones only, not all of them. The sample has 160,000 or so clones, around 77% seen once; the top ten hold approximately 2.5%. Sequenced input: PBMCs. These receptors all stem from a man aged 55-75 years in good health and CMV-seronegative.

This CDR3 reads CASSFVHRVTNGYTF. CDR3 nucleotide sequence: TGTGCCAGCAGCTTCGTGCATCGGGTAACCAATGGCTACACCTTC. The gene calls are TRBV5-6 and TRBJ1-2; D is unresolved. Germline CDR1 reads SGHDT; CDR2 reads YYEEEE. This CDR3 contains 15 residues. Trimming shortened V by 2 bases and J by 6 bases, and 17 bases separated the two germline ends.

This chain joins TRBV2 and TRBJ2-4; TRBD2 aligns across 15 bases. Trimming at V came to 8 bases and at J to 4 bases, leaving 9 bases not matched to a gene. The CDR3 is 17 amino acids. Germline CDR1 SNHLY, CDR2 FYNNEI. The CDR3 nucleotides read TGTGCCAGCTTTACAACCGGGACTAGCGGGGGGAAAAACATTCAGTACTTC. The encoded protein is CASFTTGTSGGKNIQYF.

A word on this clone: One end of the junction varies from germline; a read error may be responsible. V and J are TRBV10-3 and TRBJ2-7, with D hard to call. CDR1 is ENHRY, CDR2 SYGVKD, per germline. CDR3 length equals 11 residues. CDR3 loop: CAISEVSERYF. The CDR3 DNA reads as TGTGCCATCAGTGAAGTGAGCGAGCGGTACTTC.

This chain joins TRBV25-1 and TRBJ2-3; perhaps TRBD2 as D (6 bases). Germline assignment: CDR1 MGHDK and CDR2 SYGVNS. Trimming removed 7 bases at V and 2 bases at J, with 22 bases between. The CDR3 consists of 17 residues. This CDR3 is CASIPVGTGGTTDTQYF. CDR3 sequence (DNA): TGTGCCAGCATCCCAGTGGGGACTGGGGGTACCACAGATACGCAGTATTTT.

This chain uses TRBV29-1 with TRBJ2-5, with D possibly matching TRBD1 (5 bases). This CDR3 contains 14 residues. V gave up 6 bases and J gave up 0 bases, with 14 bases separating them. CDR1 and CDR2 from the germline V gene are SQVTM and ANQGSEA. For the CDR3, the DNA is TGCAGCGTAGCACTAACAGGAAACCAAGAGACCCAGTACTTC. Its translation: CSVALTGNQETQYF.

The CDR3 loop reads CASSYSGKGAEQPQHF. Here the CDR3 DNA reads TGTGCCAGCAGTTACTCTGGGAAGGGGGCGGAACAGCCCCAGCATTTT. The V gene is TRBV6-6, the J gene TRBJ1-5; 7 bases line up with TRBD1. This CDR3 contains 16 residues. Per germline, CDR1 MNHNY and CDR2 SVGAGI (reference sequence). V dropped 0 bases and J dropped 7; count of bases not matched to a gene: 9.

This clone was recorded a few times. The CDR3 is CASSPRTTYNEQFF. The CDR3 DNA is TGTGCCAGTAGTCCCAGGACAACGTACAATGAGCAGTTCTTC. The chain joins TRBV19 to TRBJ2-1, with D possibly being TRBD1 (5 bases). V lost 5 bases and J lost 4, with 12 bases in between. The germline V gene has CDR1 LNHDA and CDR2 SQIVND (reference sequence). The CDR3 extends over 14 amino acids.

The chain links TRBV21-1 to TRBJ2-1; the DNA was not compared with TRBD1, the D call given in the table. TRBV21-1 is a pseudogene locus. CDR3 length: 16 amino acids. CDR3 loop: CASSPTGKGSYNEQFF. The CDR3 DNA reads as TGTGCCAGCAGCCCCACAGGGAAGGGCTCCTACAATGAGCAGTTCTTC.

In this sample, this clone turned up a few times. The chain uses TRBV5-1 and TRBJ1-2; 9 nucleotides line up with TRBD1. Trimming removed 3 bases from V and 4 bases from J; junction bases left unmatched: 7. This CDR3 comprises 15 residues. Germline V gene sequence: CDR1 SGHRS, CDR2 YFSETQ. The CDR3 protein is CASSSTGTGSYGYTF. In DNA form, the CDR3 reads TGCGCCAGCAGCTCAACCGGGACAGGGAGCTATGGCTACACCTTC.

V is TRBV7-3 and J is TRBJ2-6; no definite D call. The CDR3 has 20 residues. The ends were cut back, 1 base at V and 0 bases at J, with 19 bases in the middle. Germline values: CDR1 SGHTA, CDR2 FQGTGA. The CDR3 loop is CASSLNTPGRPHSGANVLTF. CDR3 DNA sequence: TGTGCCAGCAGCTTAAACACGCCCGGCAGGCCGCACTCTGGGGCCAACGTCCTGACTTTC.

The chain links TRBV5-1 to TRBJ2-7, with D possibly being TRBD2 (5 bases). V lost 0 bases and J lost 0, with 7 bases in between. Looked up from germline, CDR1 is SGHRS and CDR2 is YFSETQ. The CDR3 contains 14 residues. CDR3 nucleotide sequence: TGCGCCAGCAGCTTGGGTGCGGGCTCCTACGAGCAGTACTTC. Its translation: CASSLGAGSYEQYF.

This clone was seen a few times. V is TRBV5-6 and J is TRBJ1-5, with 7 bases aligning to TRBD1. CDR3 length: 16 amino acids. The germline V gene encodes CDR1 SGHDT and CDR2 YYEEEE. The V segment lost 3 bases and the J segment 6 bases; nucleotides outside the gene matches: 12. In nucleotides, the CDR3 is TGTGCCAGCAGCTATACTTCTGACAGGGCGGTTCAGCCCCAGCATTTT. The encoded protein is CASSYTSDRAVQPQHF.

This sequence joins TRBV28 and TRBJ1-2, with 7 bases lining up with TRBD1. Germline V gene data show CDR1 as MDHEN and CDR2 as SYDVKM. This CDR3 contains 15 residues. V was clipped by 6 bases and J by 6 bases; unmatched bases: 13. The CDR3 DNA reads as TGTGCCAGCAGACCCGGGACAGTCGGCTATCATGGCTACACCTTC. Translated: CASRPGTVGYHGYTF.

V gene TRBV2 combines with J gene TRBJ1-1; D is ambiguous. Germline CDR1 and CDR2: SNHLY and FYNNEI. V dropped 6 bases and J dropped 1 base, with 12 bases sitting between them. The CDR3 is made up of 14 amino acids. The CDR3 DNA reads as TGTGCCAGCAGCCTTAAGCGAGAGAACACTGAAGCTTTCTTT. Translated, it gives CASSLKRENTEAFF.

The chain uses TRBV10-3 and TRBJ2-1; 11 positions match TRBD2. Per the germline V gene, CDR1 is ENHRY and CDR2 is SYGVKD. Trimming removed 0 bases from V and 4 bases from J; junction bases left unmatched: 8. The CDR3 covers 18 residues. CDR3 protein: CAISESGSGRARYNEQFF. In DNA, the CDR3 is TGTGCCATCAGTGAGTCAGGTAGCGGGAGGGCCCGATACAATGAGCAGTTCTTC.

This sequence joins TRBV7-6 and TRBJ1-6; 7 bases are a match to TRBD1. The CDR3 runs to 16 residues. In germline, CDR1 is SGHVS, CDR2 FNYEAQ. V lost 5 bases to trimming and J lost 6 bases; unmatched junction nucleotides: 10. DNA for the CDR3: TGTGCCAGCAGCCTTGGACAGGCCGGATTTAATTCACCCCTCCACTTT. It codes for CASSLGQAGFNSPLHF.

The V gene is TRBV5-1, the J gene TRBJ1-2; possibly TRBD1 for D (5 bases). Germline V gives CDR1 SGHRS, CDR2 YFSETQ. CDR3 length: 14 amino acids. The germline V and J ends were trimmed by 2 bases and 4 bases, with 12 bases remaining between them. The CDR3 DNA follows: TGCGCCAGCAGCTTATCAGGGTTTTCCTATGGCTACACCTTC. The encoded protein is CASSLSGFSYGYTF.

There are a few counts of this clone. Other nucleotide sequences from this sample produce the same CDR3. The chain uses TRBV5-1 and TRBJ1-1, with 7 bases fitting TRBD1. The CDR3 spans 12 residues. With V trimmed by 3 bases and J by 5 bases, 1 base remained unmatched. CDR1 SGHRS and CDR2 YFSETQ come from the germline V gene. The CDR3 protein is CASSSQGTEAFF. The CDR3 region has the DNA TGCGCCAGCAGCTCACAGGGGACTGAAGCTTTCTTT.

The genes are TRBV9 and TRBJ1-5; 9 bases match TRBD1. The ends lost 4 bases at V and 5 bases at J; junction bases unmatched: 7. Germline CDR1 is SGDLS and CDR2 is YYNGEE. The CDR3 sequence is 15 residues long. DNA for the CDR3: TGTGCCAGCAGCCCCACGACAGGGGGGGATCAGCCCCAGCATTTT. This translates into CASSPTTGGDQPQHF.

The chain carries TRBV7-2 and TRBJ1-2; no firm D call. Deletions cut 0 bases from V and 0 bases from J, with 8 bases between. The CDR3 sequence is 15 residues long. Germline assignment: CDR1 SGHTA and CDR2 FQGNSA. This CDR3 is CASSLAGRPNYGYTF. CDR3 nucleotides: TGTGCCAGCAGCTTAGCGGGCAGACCTAACTATGGCTACACCTTC.

This sequence joins TRBV2 and TRBJ1-2, with 9 bases matching TRBD1. This CDR3 contains 15 residues. The V gene's germline CDR1 is SNHLY and CDR2 FYNNEI. The V gene end was trimmed by 5 bases and the J gene end by 7 bases; junction bases not matched to a gene: 11. CDR3 bases: TGTGCCAGCAGTCTAACAGGGGGCGAGGTGGGTGGCTACACCTTC. Translated, it gives CASSLTGGEVGGYTF.

This sequence joins TRBV2 and TRBJ2-2; 8 positions match TRBD1. This CDR3 region has 14 residues. CDR1 and CDR2 (germline): SNHLY, FYNNEI. V lost 6 bases and J lost 5; bases outside the gene matches: 5. The chain's CDR3 is CASRDRVRTGELFF. CDR3 nucleotides: TGTGCCAGCAGGGACAGGGTTCGGACCGGGGAGCTGTTTTTT.

V and J are TRBV2 and TRBJ2-3; TRBD2 aligns across 7 bases. The V and J ends lost 6 bases and 1 base, in that order; junction bases with no gene match: 7. Per the germline V gene, CDR1 is SNHLY and CDR2 is FYNNEI. The CDR3 totals 15 residues. The CDR3, as DNA: TGTGCCAGCAGAAGAGTGGCGGGAGGCACAGATACGCAGTATTTT. It encodes CASRRVAGGTDTQYF.

This clone occurred a few times. The chain recombines TRBV30 with TRBJ2-6, with a weak D call TRBD1 (5 bases). Trimming pared 8 bases from V and 2 bases from J, leaving 10 bases between. Germline CDR1 GTSNPN, CDR2 SVGIG (reference sequence). There are 13 residues in the CDR3. The CDR3 reads CAIDSAGANVLTF. The CDR3 DNA sequence: TGTGCCATCGACAGCGCTGGGGCCAACGTCCTGACTTTC. Using reference TRBV30 and TRBJ2-6 for the parts outside the CDR3, the full variable domain is SQTIHQWPATLVQPVGSPLSLECTVEGTSNPNLYWYRQAAGRGLQLLFYSVGIGQISSEVPQNLSASRPQDRQFILSSKKLLLSDSGFYLCAIDSAGANVLTFGAGSRLTVL.

The V gene is TRBV19, the J gene TRBJ1-1; 9 nucleotides line up with TRBD1. The germline gives CDR1 LNHDA, CDR2 SQIVND (reference sequence). The CDR3 is made up of 12 amino acids. J was trimmed by 3 bases and V by 8 bases; bases with no gene match: 1. CDR3 in DNA: TGTGCCAGTCGGGACAGGGACACTGAAGCTTTCTTT. This translates into CASRDRDTEAFF.